This T cell receptor (beta chain) was sequenced during a study of T cells after yellow fever vaccination. This clonotype was observed at least ten times. Its antigen is unidentified. Study outcomes and limitations: Once the booster was given, most primary-vaccination clones reappeared, at approximately 97% for CD4 and more than 85% for CD8.

UMIs and a universal primer site were added when TCR cDNA was made by 5'RACE template switching. Using its own MiXCR run on the 5' RACE reads, TCRdb lists one record per CDR3 protein. The sample contains under 200,000 distinct CDR3 sequences, almost 7% of which appear only once. The sequencing used CD4+ T cells sorted from PBMCs, collected 5 days after the first yellow fever vaccination. The clonotype was recovered from a man in his late teens or twenties who received the YFV17D yellow fever vaccine.

The CDR3 DNA is TGTGCCAGCAGAAGGTTTTATAGCAATCAGCCCCAGCATTTT. Its translation is CASRRFYSNQPQHF. The chain links TRBV7-3 to TRBJ1-5; D is uncertain. Germline V gives CDR1 SGHTA, CDR2 FQGTGA. The CDR3 covers 14 residues. Trimming removed 6 bases from V and 0 bases from J, with 9 bases in between.